The table lists the clone carrying this T cell receptor (beta chain) with a count of one. This record belongs to a study of blood T cell repertoires in COVID-19. Participant age was about 18 to 100 years, and participants resided in 24 US areas. Assignments of participants to cohorts depended upon their own reported clinical history. Recovered status in Cohort 3 required two negative PCRs, clearance, or symptom resolution. Generated by immunoSEQ multiplex PCR, the TCRdb table keeps only in-frame clones and is missing some. The sample lists about 270,000 clones; more than 75% were seen once. Germline V gene data show CDR1 as SNHLY and CDR2 as FYNNEI. J lost 7 bases, V lost 2 bases, and 6 bases had no gene match. The CDR3 sequence is 15 residues long.

The sequence was obtained from a woman aged 18-35 years who had recovered from COVID-19. Sequences were obtained from PBMCs or T cells enriched from blood (not recorded which). The chain carries TRBV2 and TRBJ1-5, with 9 bases identical to TRBD1. The CDR3, as DNA: TGTGCCAGCAGTGAACTGGGACAGGGACAACAGCCCCAGCATTTT. This codes for CASSELGQGQQPQHF.